This T cell receptor (beta chain) emerged from a study of shared clonotypes between healthy human individuals. Study results and caveats: Naive subsets typically showed greater estimated richness than memory subsets. The study found lower generation probabilities in non-shared clonotypes than in those shared by all four donors. Sampling used blood alone; tissue repertoires probably differ.

Concerning this clone itself: The antigen remains undetermined.

It was roughly 200 ng DNA, 30,000 or so T cell genomes, that sorted-subset replicate PCRs used. Data came from immunoSEQ multiplex PCR; TCRdb stores just in-frame clones and leaves some out. The table includes 730,000 or so clones, roughly 70% detected once. CDR1 is SGHRS, CDR2 YFSETQ, per germline. The CDR3 contains 14 residues. V gave up 0 bases and J gave up 4 bases, with 8 bases separating them. The chain uses TRBV5-1 and TRBJ1-3, with D perhaps matching TRBD1 (5 bases). The sequenced material came from memory CD4+ T cells sorted from blood. As for subset: CD45RA-negative fraction. The receptor comes from a woman aged 30 to 39 in good health. CDR3 sequence reads: CASSLDRSGNTIYF. In DNA form, the CDR3 reads TGCGCCAGCAGCTTGGACAGGTCCGGAAACACCATATATTTT. Filled out from reference TRBV5-1 and TRBJ1-3, the complete variable domain reads KAGVTQTPRYLIKTRGQQVTLSCSPISGHRSVSWYQQTPGQGLQFLFEYFSETQRNKGNFPGRFSGRQFSNSRSEMNVSTLELGDSALYLCASSLDRSGNTIYFGEGSWLTVV.